The entry below gives a single T cell receptor beta chain sequence along with its context. This sample was taken from a study of T cells in women clearing cervical HPV infection. Libraries were prepared by immunoSEQ multiplex PCR; TCRdb keeps only in-frame clonotypes and omits some of them. This sample's clone table lists 15,000 or so clones. The TCR sequence derives from a woman between 18 and 75 years old with a cervical HPV16 infection that either progressed to CIN3+ or cleared (not recorded which). Sequences were obtained from blood buffy coat.

CDR3: CASSPPPGQQEKLFF. The sequenced CDR3 bases are TGTGCCAGCTCACCACCCCCAGGGCAGCAGGAAAAA. The V gene is TRBV18, the J gene TRBJ1-4, with D perhaps matching TRBD1 (5 bases). Read sequence stops 3 residues before the CDR3 end, and the germline J gene provides the missing end. The V and J ends lost 0 bases and 8 bases respectively, with 13 bases between them. The CDR3 sequence is 15 residues long. Germline CDR1 KGHSH, CDR2 LQKENI.